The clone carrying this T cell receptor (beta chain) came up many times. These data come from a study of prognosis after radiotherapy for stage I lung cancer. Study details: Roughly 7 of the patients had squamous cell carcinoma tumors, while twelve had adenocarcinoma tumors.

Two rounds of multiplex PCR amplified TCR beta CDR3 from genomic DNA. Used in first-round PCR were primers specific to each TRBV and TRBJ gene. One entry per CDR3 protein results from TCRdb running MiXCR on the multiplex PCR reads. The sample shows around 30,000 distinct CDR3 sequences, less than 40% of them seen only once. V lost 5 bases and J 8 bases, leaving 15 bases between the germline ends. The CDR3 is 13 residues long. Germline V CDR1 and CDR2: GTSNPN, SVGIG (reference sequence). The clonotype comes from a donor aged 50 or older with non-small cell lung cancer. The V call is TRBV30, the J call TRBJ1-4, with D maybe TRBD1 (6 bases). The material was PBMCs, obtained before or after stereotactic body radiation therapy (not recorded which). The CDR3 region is CAWQGSAGEKLFF. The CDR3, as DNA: TGTGCCTGGCAGGGGTCGGCTGGCGAAAAACTGTTTTTT.